The 23 T cell receptor beta chains in this list originate from one sample, sequenced in a study of blood T cell repertoires in COVID-19. Here immunoSEQ multiplex PCR was the method, and the copy in TCRdb shows in-frame clones only, minus some. The sample contains about 46,000 clones, around 88% of which appear only once. Material: peripheral blood. Source of these receptors: a man in his fifties or sixties with acute or convalescent COVID-19.

The chain combines TRBV4-3 with TRBJ1-2; possible D gene TRBD1, 5 bases. There are 15 residues in the CDR3. Germline CDR1 reads LGHNA; CDR2 reads YSLEER. Trimming cost V 0 bases and J 8 bases, with 16 bases left between them. CDR3 coding DNA: TGCGCCAGCAGCCAAGACGGAGGGGCCCACGCGGGCTACACCTTC. Translation: CASSQDGGAHAGYTF.

This clone was found once. J is TRBJ2-7 and V is TRBV12-3 or TRBV12-4; the D gene is possibly TRBD1 (6 bases). The CDR3 has 13 residues. The V gene lost 3 bases and the J gene lost 4 bases, with 10 bases spanning the gap. The CDR3 DNA is TGTGCCAGCAGTTTTGGGCAGGGGTACGAGCAGTACTTC. Protein: CASSFGQGYEQYF.

V and J are TRBV6-2 or TRBV6-3 and TRBJ2-3; 10 bases line up with TRBD2. The CDR3 runs to 19 residues. J was trimmed by 2 bases and V by 3 bases; bases with no gene match: 14. CDR1 MNHEY and CDR2 SVGEGT come from the germline V gene. Here the CDR3 DNA reads TGTGCCAGCAGTTATCCTCTGTCTAGCGGGGGCTCGTTCACAGATACGCAGTATTTT. Residues: CASSYPLSSGGSFTDTQYF.

The chain is built from TRBV19 and TRBJ2-6, with D unclear. Germline V gene sequence: CDR1 LNHDA, CDR2 SQIVND (reference sequence). The V and J ends lost 7 bases and 0 bases respectively, with 13 bases between them. This CDR3 has 16 residues. The CDR3 loop reads CASITGSHSGANVLTF. In DNA form, the CDR3 reads TGTGCCAGTATCACCGGGTCCCACTCTGGGGCCAACGTCCTGACTTTC.

The chain joins TRBV10-3 to TRBJ1-1; 7 nucleotides agree with TRBD1. Trimming removed 3 bases from V and 6 bases from J; junction bases left unmatched: 10. Germline V lookup: CDR1 ENHRY, CDR2 SYGVKD. This CDR3 region has 15 residues. The CDR3 spells CAISDSRQGWAEAFF. CDR3 nucleotides: TGTGCCATCAGTGACTCAAGACAGGGCTGGGCTGAAGCTTTCTTT.

The genes are TRBV19 and TRBJ2-7; no firm D call. The germline gives CDR1 LNHDA, CDR2 SQIVND (reference sequence). The CDR3 length is 16 residues. With 5 bases removed from V and 5 bases from J, the gap between germline ends came to 22 bases. In DNA form, the CDR3 reads TGTGCCAGTAGTCCAACCATGACACCACCTCCGGACGAGCAGTACTTC. Translation gives CASSPTMTPPPDEQYF.

V and J are TRBV7-8 and TRBJ1-1, with D uncertain. The CDR3 runs to 12 residues. CDR1 SGHVS and CDR2 FQNEAQ come from the germline V gene. V lost 3 bases to trimming and J lost 2 bases, with 4 bases between them. CDR3 protein: CASSFSNTEAFF. The DNA of the CDR3 is TGTGCCAGCAGCTTTTCAAACACTGAAGCTTTCTTT.

The genes are TRBV5-1 and TRBJ1-5; D possibly corresponds to TRBD1 (6 bases). From germline, CDR1 is SGHRS and CDR2 YFSETQ. This CDR3 has 13 residues. Trimming removed 2 bases at V and 5 bases at J, with 8 bases between. The CDR3 spells CASSFAGDQPQHF. The CDR3 coding sequence is TGCGCCAGCAGCTTTGCAGGGGATCAGCCCCAGCATTTT. Looking up the rest from reference TRBV5-1 and TRBJ1-5 gives the full variable domain: KAGVTQTPRYLIKTRGQQVTLSCSPISGHRSVSWYQQTPGQGLQFLFEYFSETQRNKGNFPGRFSGRQFSNSRSEMNVSTLELGDSALYLCASSFAGDQPQHFGDGTRLSIL.

Details on this clone: The identical CDR3 is also encoded by other nucleotide sequences in the sample. The chain employs TRBV29-1 and TRBJ2-1, with 7 nucleotides matching TRBD2. The CDR3 contains 11 residues. With V trimmed by 4 bases and J by 6 bases, 0 bases remained unmatched. Looked up from germline, CDR1 is SQVTM and CDR2 is ANQGSEA. CDR3 amino acids: CSVGGGNEQFF. The CDR3 DNA reads as TGCAGCGTTGGGGGGGGCAATGAGCAGTTCTTC.

The genes are TRBV3-1 (or the pseudogene TRBV3-2) and TRBJ2-6; D might be TRBD2 (5 bases). Between the trimmed V and J ends, which lost 4 bases and 0 bases, there was a span of 13 bases. This CDR3 spans 17 amino acids. The V gene's germline CDR1 is LGHDT and CDR2 YNNKEL (reference sequence). DNA for the CDR3: TGTGCCAGCAGCCGAGGGAATTGGGACTCTGGGGCCAACGTCCTGACTTTC. This codes for CASSRGNWDSGANVLTF.

This chain connects TRBV6-5 to TRBJ2-3; weak D call: TRBD2 (5 bases). Germline values: CDR1 MNHEY, CDR2 SVGAGI. The CDR3 runs to 14 residues. The V end was cut by 6 bases, the J end by 0 bases, with 10 bases between. CDR3 in DNA: TGTGCCAGCAGCGCCGGACTCAGCACAGATACGCAGTATTTT. Protein product: CASSAGLSTDTQYF.

The rearrangement links TRBV10-3 to TRBJ2-2; 7 bases align to TRBD1. The germline gives CDR1 ENHRY, CDR2 SYGVKD. J lost 8 bases, V lost 7 bases, and 13 bases had no gene match. This CDR3 has 15 amino acids. The CDR3 bases are TGTGCCATCAAAGAGACAGGGCAGGGCTCGGGGGAGCTGTTTTTT. This encodes CAIKETGQGSGELFF.

The chain combines TRBV27 with TRBJ1-5; tentative D call: TRBD1 (6 bases). V lost 8 bases and J lost 2, with 13 bases in between. Per the germline V gene, CDR1 is MNHEY and CDR2 is SMNVEV (reference sequence). The CDR3 has 14 residues. CDR3 in DNA: TGTGCCAGCGGATCTGGGACACGCAATCAGCCCCAGCATTTT. It yields the protein CASGSGTRNQPQHF.

The sample holds one count of this clone. This sequence joins TRBV15 and TRBJ1-1; D is ambiguous. V dropped 7 bases and J dropped 4 bases, with 16 bases sitting between them. The CDR3 runs to 14 residues. CDR1 and CDR2 from the germline V gene are LNHNV and YYDKDF (reference sequence). The CDR3 sequence is CATTEGRYGTEAFF. For the CDR3, the DNA is TGTGCCACCACTGAAGGCAGGTATGGCACTGAAGCTTTCTTT.

J is TRBJ1-2 and V is TRBV4-2; D perhaps matches TRBD1 (6 bases). This CDR3 has 16 residues. The germline gives CDR1 LGHNA, CDR2 YNFKEQ. V shed 0 bases and J shed 1 base, with 12 bases lying between them. The CDR3 coding sequence is TGTGCCAGCAGCCAAGATCGCCAGGGGATTAACTATGGCTACACCTTC. Protein: CASSQDRQGINYGYTF.

V usage is TRBV4-1 and J usage is TRBJ2-2; 8 nucleotides align to TRBD2. The ends lost 2 bases at V and 7 bases at J; junction bases unmatched: 18. In germline, CDR1 is MGHRA, CDR2 YSYEKL. This CDR3 contains 19 residues. CDR3 in amino acids: CASSQPNPGAGRGIGELFF. The CDR3 DNA follows: TGCGCCAGCAGCCAACCAAACCCCGGGGCCGGGAGGGGTATCGGGGAGCTGTTTTTT.

The V call is TRBV9, the J call TRBJ2-1; 12 positions match TRBD1. Germline V gives CDR1 SGDLS, CDR2 YYNGEE. The V gene end was trimmed by 4 bases and the J gene end by 8 bases; junction bases not matched to a gene: 7. The CDR3 spans 15 residues. As DNA, the CDR3 is TGTGCCAGCAGCATCCCGGGACAGGGGGCGTATGAGCAGTTCTTC. Translation: CASSIPGQGAYEQFF.

The gene calls are TRBV6-1 and TRBJ2-1; 7 bases agree with TRBD2. Germline V gene lookup returns CDR1 MNHNS and CDR2 SASEGT. The CDR3 consists of 15 residues. V trimming: 2 bases; J trimming: 1 base; junction bases outside the gene matches: 2. The CDR3 DNA is TGTGCCAGCAGTGAACAGGGAGGGTCCTACAATGAGCAGTTCTTC. Translating gives CASSEQGGSYNEQFF.

This clone was observed once. The J gene is TRBJ2-5, the V gene TRBV3-1 (or the pseudogene TRBV3-2); possibly TRBD2 for D (5 bases). This CDR3 is built from 18 residues. V lost 0 bases and J 2 bases, leaving 19 bases between the germline ends. Per germline, CDR1 LGHDT and CDR2 YNNKEL (reference sequence). The CDR3: CASSQDWQEALIQETQYF. In DNA form, the CDR3 reads TGTGCCAGCAGCCAAGATTGGCAGGAGGCCCTGATTCAAGAGACCCAGTACTTC.

V usage is TRBV14 and J usage is TRBJ1-2; no clear D. CDR1 SGHDN and CDR2 FVKESK come from the germline V gene. V shed 2 bases and J shed 8 bases, with 12 bases lying between them. This CDR3 comprises 13 residues. The DNA for the CDR3 is TGTGCCAGCAGCCAACTCACGAAAACAGGCTACACCTTC. Translated, it gives CASSQLTKTGYTF.

This clone has only one observation. The chain is built from TRBV19 and TRBJ2-1, with unresolved D. The germline V gene has CDR1 LNHDA and CDR2 SQIVND (reference sequence). The CDR3 is 15 residues long. V lost 3 bases and J 6 bases, leaving 15 bases between the germline ends. The CDR3 region is CASSIHQAPSNEQFF. DNA of the CDR3: TGTGCCAGTAGTATTCACCAGGCCCCCAGCAATGAGCAGTTCTTC.

The J gene is TRBJ2-1, the V gene TRBV18, with 7 bases fitting TRBD2. Trimming cost V 2 bases and J 10 bases; bases outside gene matches: 5. From germline, CDR1 is KGHSH and CDR2 LQKENI. CDR3 size: 13 residues. The CDR3 loop reads CASSPYTSEEQFF. Here the CDR3 DNA reads TGTGCCAGCTCACCATACACTAGCGAGGAGCAGTTCTTC. The variable domain in full, with the rest retrieved from reference TRBV18 and TRBJ2-1, is NAGVMQNPRHLVRRRGQEARLRCSPMKGHSHVYWYRQLPEEGLKFMVYLQKENIIDESGMPKERFSAEFPKEGPSILRIQQVVRGDSAAYFCASSPYTSEEQFFGPGTRLTVL.

V is TRBV10-2 and J is TRBJ1-1; D ambiguous. Germline V lookup: CDR1 WSHSY, CDR2 SAAADI. The ends were cut back, 0 bases at V and 4 bases at J, with 6 bases in the middle. CDR3 length equals 13 residues. DNA for the CDR3: TGCGCCAGCAGTGAGTCACAGTTCACTGAAGCTTTCTTT. It is translated as CASSESQFTEAFF.